This T cell receptor (beta chain) was found in a study of T cell repertoires in cytomegalovirus infection (dated by TCRdb to between 2017 and 2020). Study-level background: Donor HLA type was relevant to the analysis, because carriage of CMV infection together with the matching HLA type was indicated by public TCR beta signatures. Results the study describes overall, beyond this receptor: In both this cohort and an independent cohort of under 450 donors, the cumulative frequency of public TCR beta family members distinguished carriers of CMV infection plus the relevant HLA type. The ex vivo response was dominated by HLA-C-restricted CMV-specific TCR beta clonotypes, and the single most frequent clonotype in two of eight donors was supplied by these HLA-C-restricted clonotypes.

About this clonotype: The antigen this receptor binds is unknown. No base-level quality is on record; no much larger clone is a single base apart.

Sequenced on an Illumina HiSeq 1500. TCRdb reprocessed the public reads (quality trimming at Q25 with fastp, clone calling with MiXCR) and kept in-frame beta chains. A single entry per CDR3 protein holds the most common genes and DNA from its merged rows. The sample has fewer than 400,000 distinct CDR3 sequences on record, about a sixth of them singletons. The biggest ten clones account for roughly 8.7% of the sample. Sequenced input: PBMCs. This clonotype originated in a human donor in good health (CMV status not recorded). Some clones in this sample may be carry-over from other donors' samples.

DNA sequence: TGCAGTGCTAGGAGAGGGGGGACCACAGATACGCAGTATTTT. Its coded protein is CSARRGGTTDTQYF. Recombination linked TRBV20-1 to TRBJ2-3; the D gene could be either TRBD1 or TRBD2, each agreeing at 6 bases. The CDR3 covers 14 residues, taking in both the cysteine and the phenylalanine. Of all the DNA, just the CDR3 is kept, 42 bases in frame from base 1. V gives up 3 bases and J gives up 2 bases, and the segment between their germline ends measures 12 bases. Sequences DFQATT (CDR1) and SNEGSKA (CDR2) are obtained from the germline V gene (reference sequence).